This T cell receptor beta chain emerged from a study of PD-1 blockade in mismatch repair-deficient tumors. Study-wide background: Patients had around 11 mismatch repair-deficient cancer types and were previously treated and progressing. Whole-study results and caveats: After pembrolizumab, tumor-resident clones rose rapidly, then generally contracted before radiologic responses.

With V trimmed by 10 bases and J by 0 bases, 5 bases remained unmatched. Per the germline V gene, CDR1 is MNHEY and CDR2 is SVGAGI. CDR3 length equals 13 residues. On this clone: Antigen specificity is unknown.

Profiled with immunoSEQ multiplex PCR; TCRdb holds only in-frame clones, not every one. The data show tens of thousands of clones, more than 80% seen once. The chain is built from TRBV6-5 and TRBJ1-1; TRBD1 matches 7 bases. The receptor was isolated from an adult with mismatch repair-deficient cancer. The sequences come from peripheral blood, collected 44 weeks after starting pembrolizumab. CDR3 residues: CATRDSLNTEAFF. The DNA of the CDR3 is TGTGCCACCAGGGACAGTTTGAACACTGAAGCTTTCTTT.